This passage covers 15 T cell receptor beta chains from one sample sequenced in a study of shared clonotypes between healthy human individuals. Positively selected for CCR7, the CD45RO-negative cells used as naive CD8 cells excluded terminally differentiated effector memory CD45RA+ cells. The data were produced by immunoSEQ multiplex PCR, yet TCRdb's version contains in-frame clones alone and is incomplete. Here the sample spans approximately 2,200,000 clones, just over 90% being singletons. The specimen sequenced was naive CD8+ T cells from PBMCs. These receptors originate from a man aged 18 to 30 in good health. Some clones in this sample may be carry-over from other donors' samples.

The V gene is TRBV28, the J gene TRBJ1-3; D is undetermined. Trimming took 6 bases from V and 0 from J, leaving 6 bases between them. Looked up from germline, CDR1 is MDHEN and CDR2 is SYDVKM. The CDR3 is made up of 13 amino acids. This CDR3 reads CASSINSGNTIYF. The CDR3 nucleotides read TGTGCCAGCAGCATTAACTCTGGAAACACCATATATTTT.

CDR3 nucleotide sequence: TGCAGCGTTGCCGTGAACACCGGGGAGCTGTTTTTT. Translating gives CSVAVNTGELFF. The chain couples TRBV29-1 to TRBJ2-2; D is undetermined. V lost 4 bases to trimming and J lost 1 base, with 4 bases between them. Looked up from germline, CDR1 is SQVTM and CDR2 is ANQGSEA. CDR3 length: 12 amino acids.

V usage is TRBV7-8 and J usage is TRBJ2-1; 9 bases fit TRBD2. Per germline, CDR1 SGHVS and CDR2 FQNEAQ. V dropped 1 base and J dropped 0; count of bases not matched to a gene: 4. The CDR3 extends over 17 amino acids. Here the CDR3 DNA reads TGTGCCAGCAGCTTAGTCCAGCGGGGGGTCTCCTACAATGAGCAGTTCTTC. Translating it yields CASSLVQRGVSYNEQFF.

The CDR3 loop reads CASSRLAGGRDEQFF. The CDR3 nucleotides are TGTGCCAGTAGCAGACTAGCGGGAGGGAGAGATGAGCAGTTCTTC. The chain joins TRBV19 to TRBJ2-1; the match to TRBD2 covers 14 bases. The CDR3 has 15 amino acids. CDR1 is LNHDA and CDR2 is SQIVND in the germline V gene (reference sequence). V lost 6 bases and J lost 8; bases outside the gene matches: 6.

The chain has TRBV11-3 and TRBJ2-2; 7 bases are shared with TRBD1. Trimming took 5 bases from V and 6 from J; bases not matched to a gene: 6. Germline values: CDR1 SGHNT, CDR2 YENEEA. This CDR3 has 14 residues. CDR3 protein: CASSRRQGPGELFF. CDR3 nucleotides: TGTGCCAGCAGCAGAAGACAGGGCCCCGGGGAGCTGTTTTTT.

This clone was seen only once. The V gene is TRBV11-2, the J gene TRBJ2-7; maybe TRBD1 (6 bases). The CDR3 has 13 residues. V shed 4 bases and J shed 3 bases, with 10 bases lying between them. Germline V lookup: CDR1 SGHAT, CDR2 FQNNGV. CDR3 in amino acids: CASSWDTGYEQYF. Here the CDR3 DNA reads TGTGCCAGCAGCTGGGACACAGGCTACGAGCAGTACTTC.

In the case of this clone: The sample contains more than one DNA sequence encoding this CDR3. The rearrangement joins TRBV5-1 to TRBJ2-7, with D unresolved. V dropped 1 base and J dropped 0 bases, with 5 bases sitting between them. CDR3 size: 13 residues. Germline V CDR1 and CDR2: SGHRS, YFSETQ. CDR3 region: CASSLSSSYEQYF. Here the CDR3 DNA reads TGCGCCAGCAGCTTGAGCAGCTCCTACGAGCAGTACTTC.

This chain links TRBV4-3 with TRBJ2-3; D may match TRBD1 or TRBD2 (5 bases each). Germline CDR1 and CDR2: LGHNA and YSLEER. CDR3 size: 16 residues. Trimming removed 2 bases from V and 0 bases from J, with 12 bases in between. CDR3 sequence reads: CASSQFPGRSTDTQYF. The CDR3, as DNA: TGCGCCAGCAGCCAATTCCCGGGACGAAGCACAGATACGCAGTATTTT.

The count of this clone is one. The chain uses TRBV5-1 and TRBJ1-2, with 7 positions matching TRBD1. Germline lookup yields CDR1 SGHRS and CDR2 YFSETQ. CDR3 size: 17 residues. Germline trimming cut 4 bases from V and 4 bases from J; bases unmatched to any gene: 16. The CDR3 reads CASSPAGTAKFSYGYTF. The CDR3 nucleotides read TGCGCCAGCAGCCCCGCCGGGACAGCCAAGTTCTCCTATGGCTACACCTTC.

This clone has just one count. The V and J genes are TRBV6-5 and TRBJ2-7; D is uncertain. V lost 6 bases and J 0 bases, leaving 12 bases between the germline ends. CDR3 length: 14 residues. Germline loops: CDR1 MNHEY, CDR2 SVGAGI. CDR3 residues: CASSLSVLSYEQYF. CDR3 nucleotides: TGTGCCAGCAGCCTCTCCGTCCTCTCCTACGAGCAGTACTTC.

About this clone: Sequence at one end of the junction differs from germline and may be a read error. The rearrangement joins TRBV10-2 to TRBJ1-1, with unresolved D. Germline lookup yields CDR1 WSHSY and CDR2 SAAADI. The length of the CDR3 is 13 residues. The CDR3: CASGEASVAEAFF. The CDR3 coding sequence is TGCGCCAGCGGTGAGGCCTCTGTGGCTGAAGCTTTCTTT.

Points on this clone: Other DNA sequences from this sample encode an identical CDR3 as well. Here the CDR3 reads CASQRQGSSYEQYF. The CDR3 nucleotides read TGTGCCAGCCAGCGACAGGGGAGCTCCTACGAGCAGTACTTC. The V and J genes are TRBV6-5 and TRBJ2-7, with TRBD1 matching over 8 bases. Germline V gene lookup returns CDR1 MNHEY and CDR2 SVGAGI. The CDR3 is 14 amino acids. V was pared by 8 bases and J by 0 bases, with 6 bases of the junction left unmatched.

V and J are TRBV29-1 and TRBJ2-2, with 8 bases fitting TRBD1. The CDR3 is made up of 15 amino acids. CDR1 SQVTM and CDR2 ANQGSEA come from the germline V gene. V lost 1 base to trimming and J lost 1 base; unmatched junction nucleotides: 2. CDR3 nucleotides: TGCAGCGTTGAAGTAGGGACAGGGAACACCGGGGAGCTGTTTTTT. It translates to CSVEVGTGNTGELFF.

The rearrangement joins TRBV30 to TRBJ2-2, with D uncertain. V lost 5 bases, J lost 6 bases, and 10 bases lay in between. Looked up from germline, CDR1 is GTSNPN and CDR2 is SVGIG (reference sequence). CDR3 size: 12 residues. The DNA of the CDR3 is TGTGCCTGGGGTCGCCCCCCCGGGGAGCTGTTTTTT. Translation gives CAWGRPPGELFF.

V is TRBV4-3 and J is TRBJ2-1; no firm D call. The germline V gene encodes CDR1 LGHNA and CDR2 YSLEER. The CDR3 runs 13 residues. V was cut by 3 bases and J by 7 bases, with 10 bases left in between. CDR3 sequence reads: CASSQAMRNEQFF. The CDR3 DNA sequence: TGCGCCAGCAGCCAGGCCATGCGGAATGAGCAGTTCTTC.